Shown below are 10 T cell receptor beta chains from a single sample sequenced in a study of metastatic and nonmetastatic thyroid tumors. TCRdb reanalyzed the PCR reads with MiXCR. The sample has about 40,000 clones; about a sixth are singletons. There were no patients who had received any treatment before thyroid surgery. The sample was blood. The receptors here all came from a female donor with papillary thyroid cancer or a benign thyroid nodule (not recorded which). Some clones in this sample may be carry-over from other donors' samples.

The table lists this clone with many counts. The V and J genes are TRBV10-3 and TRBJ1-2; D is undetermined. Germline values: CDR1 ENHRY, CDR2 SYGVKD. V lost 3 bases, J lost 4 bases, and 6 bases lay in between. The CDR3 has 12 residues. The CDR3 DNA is TGTGCCATCAGTGAAGGTCGCTATGGCTACACCTTC. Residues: CAISEGRYGYTF.

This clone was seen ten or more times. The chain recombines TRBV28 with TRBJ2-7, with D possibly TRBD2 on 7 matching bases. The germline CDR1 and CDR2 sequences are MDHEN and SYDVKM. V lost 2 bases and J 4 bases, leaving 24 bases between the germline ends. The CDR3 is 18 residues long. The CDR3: CASSLKWGGRGGAYEQYF. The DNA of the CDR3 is TGTGCCAGCAGTTTAAAATGGGGGGGCAGAGGCGGGGCTTACGAGCAGTACTTC. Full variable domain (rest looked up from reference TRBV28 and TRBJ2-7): DVKVTQSSRYLVKRTGEKVFLECVQDMDHENMFWYRQDPGLGLRLIYFSYDVKMKEKGDIPEGYSVSREKKERFSLILESASTNQTSMYLCASSLKWGGRGGAYEQYFGPGTRLTVT.

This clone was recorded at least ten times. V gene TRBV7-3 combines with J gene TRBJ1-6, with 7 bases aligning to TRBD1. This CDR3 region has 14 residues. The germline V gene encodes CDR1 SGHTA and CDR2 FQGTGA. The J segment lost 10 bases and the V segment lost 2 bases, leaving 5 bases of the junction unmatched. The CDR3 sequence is CASSLDRAGSPLHF. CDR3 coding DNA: TGTGCCAGCAGCTTAGACAGGGCGGGATCACCCCTCCACTTT.

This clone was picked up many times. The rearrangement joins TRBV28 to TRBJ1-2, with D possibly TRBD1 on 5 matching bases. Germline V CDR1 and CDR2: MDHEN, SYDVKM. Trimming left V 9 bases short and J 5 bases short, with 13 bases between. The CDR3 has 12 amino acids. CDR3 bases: TGTGCCAGTTTGACAGAATTTTATGGCTACACCTTC. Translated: CASLTEFYGYTF.

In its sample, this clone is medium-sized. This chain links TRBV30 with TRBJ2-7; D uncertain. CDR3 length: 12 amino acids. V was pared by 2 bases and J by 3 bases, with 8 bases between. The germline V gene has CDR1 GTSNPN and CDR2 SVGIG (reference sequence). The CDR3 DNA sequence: TGTGCCTGGAGTACGGAAGACTACGAGCAGTACTTC. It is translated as CAWSTEDYEQYF.

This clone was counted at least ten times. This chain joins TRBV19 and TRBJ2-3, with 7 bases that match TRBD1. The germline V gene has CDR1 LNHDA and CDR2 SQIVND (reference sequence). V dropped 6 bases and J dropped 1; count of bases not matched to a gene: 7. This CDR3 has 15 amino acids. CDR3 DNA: TGTGCCAGTAGGACCACAGGGGCAGGCACAGATACGCAGTATTTT. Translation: CASRTTGAGTDTQYF.

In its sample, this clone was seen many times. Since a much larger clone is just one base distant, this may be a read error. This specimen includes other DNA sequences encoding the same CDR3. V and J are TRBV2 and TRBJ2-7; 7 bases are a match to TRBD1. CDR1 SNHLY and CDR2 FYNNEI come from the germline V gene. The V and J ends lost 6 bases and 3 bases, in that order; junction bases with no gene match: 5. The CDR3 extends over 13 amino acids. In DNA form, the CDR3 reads TGTGCCAGCAGCGAGGGACAGAGCTACGAGCAGTACTTC. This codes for CASSEGQSYEQYF.

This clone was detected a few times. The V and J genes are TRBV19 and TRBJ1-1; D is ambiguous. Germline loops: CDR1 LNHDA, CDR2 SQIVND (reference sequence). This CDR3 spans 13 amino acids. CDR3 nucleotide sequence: TGTGTAAGTTCGACTGGAACTAACACTGAAGCTTTCTTT. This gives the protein CVSSTGTNTEAFF. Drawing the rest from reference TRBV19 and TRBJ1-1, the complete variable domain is DGGITQSPKYLFRKEGQNVTLSCEQNLNHDAMYWYRQDPGQGLRLIYYSQIVNDFQKGDIAEGYSVSREKKESFPLTVTSAQKNPTAFYLCVSSTGTNTEAFFGQGTRLTVV.

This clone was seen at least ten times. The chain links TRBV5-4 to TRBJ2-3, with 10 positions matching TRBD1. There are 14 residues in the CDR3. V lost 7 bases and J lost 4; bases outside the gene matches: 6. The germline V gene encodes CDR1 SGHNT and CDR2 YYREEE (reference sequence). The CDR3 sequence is CASPGTGVADTQYF. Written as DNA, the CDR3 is TGTGCCAGCCCCGGGACAGGGGTGGCAGATACGCAGTATTTT.

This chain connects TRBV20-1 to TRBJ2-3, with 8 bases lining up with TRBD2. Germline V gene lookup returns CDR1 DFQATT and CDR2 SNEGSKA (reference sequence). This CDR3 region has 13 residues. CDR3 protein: CRYRGGDTDTQYF. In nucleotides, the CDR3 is TGCAGGTATCGGGGGGGGGACACAGATACGCAGTATTTT.